The 14 T cell receptor beta chains presented below share a single source sample, sequenced in a study of cytomegalovirus exposure and HLA in healthy donors. Primers included in the PCR were 60 Vbeta and 13 Jbeta primers. The data were produced by immunoSEQ multiplex PCR, yet TCRdb's version contains in-frame clones alone and is incomplete. The profile shows approximately 100,000 clones, approximately 70% of them singletons. The material sequenced was PBMCs. The source is a man in his fifties in good health and CMV-seronegative.

This rearrangement joins TRBV21-1 to TRBJ1-1; TRBD1 is taken as the D call from the table, unchecked against the DNA. TRBV21-1 is designated a pseudogene. This CDR3 has 13 residues. The CDR3 sequence is CAIRGQGNTEAFF. CDR3 nucleotides: TGTGCCATCCGCGGACAAGGGAACACTGAAGCTTTCTTT.

The rearrangement uses TRBV2 and TRBJ2-3, with TRBD2 matching over 7 bases. Per the germline V gene, CDR1 is SNHLY and CDR2 is FYNNEI. Germline trimming cut 10 bases from V and 5 bases from J; bases unmatched to any gene: 9. CDR3 length equals 13 residues. CDR3 in amino acids: CANRGGGGDTQYF. The CDR3 nucleotides read TGTGCCAATAGAGGTGGGGGGGGAGATACGCAGTATTTT.

The V gene is TRBV6-4, the J gene TRBJ2-1; tentative D call: TRBD2 (6 bases). Per germline, CDR1 MRHNA and CDR2 SNTAGT. The CDR3 length is 14 residues. V was clipped by 8 bases and J by 8 bases, with 19 bases between them. Here the CDR3 DNA reads TGTGCCAGCCCGCCGGGAGCCAGGTCCGATGAGCAGTTCTTC. This codes for CASPPGARSDEQFF.

The gene calls are TRBV28 and TRBJ1-1; TRBD1 agrees at 10 bases. From germline, CDR1 is MDHEN and CDR2 SYDVKM. The CDR3 runs 15 residues. J gave up 5 bases and V 6 bases, and 9 bases lay outside the gene matches. As DNA, the CDR3 is TGTGCCAGCAGGCTTCTGGACAGGGGGAAGACTGAAGCTTTCTTT. It is translated as CASRLLDRGKTEAFF.

Concerning this clone: The germline gene is not matched at one end of the junction; a read error may be the cause. This chain joins TRBV28 and TRBJ2-7; D is uncertain. Germline loops: CDR1 MDHEN, CDR2 SYDVKM. This CDR3 region has 11 residues. The CDR3 DNA reads as TGTGCCAGCAGTTCTTACTACGGGCAGTACTTC. Its translation is CASSSYYGQYF.

The chain combines TRBV27 with TRBJ2-1; a possible D gene is TRBD1 (5 bases). The V end lost 2 bases, the J end lost 9 bases, and 8 bases lay between the germline ends. Germline V lookup: CDR1 MNHEY, CDR2 SMNVEV (reference sequence). The CDR3 contains 12 residues. DNA of the CDR3: TGTGCCAGCAGTTTAGGGCAGGGTGAGCAGTTCTTC. Protein: CASSLGQGEQFF.

The CDR3 DNA sequence: TGTGCCAGCAGCCCCTGGCCCACCGATGAGCAGTTCTTC. This gives the protein CASSPWPTDEQFF. V usage is TRBV11-2 and J usage is TRBJ2-1; D is undetermined. The CDR3 sequence is 13 residues long. Trimming stripped 5 bases from V and 8 bases from J, with 13 bases between. CDR1 and CDR2 from the germline V gene are SGHAT and FQNNGV.

The V and J genes are TRBV5-1 and TRBJ1-4; 8 bases match TRBD1. Germline assignment: CDR1 SGHRS and CDR2 YFSETQ. Trimming removed 3 bases from V and 6 bases from J; junction bases left unmatched: 4. The CDR3 contains 14 residues. The CDR3 here is CASSSDRGDEKLFF. DNA for the CDR3: TGCGCCAGCAGCTCTGACAGGGGCGATGAAAAACTGTTTTTT.

The chain employs TRBV19 and TRBJ1-1, with a tentative D call TRBD1 (6 bases). Per germline, CDR1 LNHDA and CDR2 SQIVND (reference sequence). CDR3 size: 11 residues. Trimming took 10 bases from V and 3 from J, leaving 9 bases between them. This CDR3 reads CATTGYTEAFF. The CDR3 nucleotides read TGTGCCACCACAGGGTACACTGAAGCTTTCTTT.

The rearrangement links TRBV27 to TRBJ1-1; perhaps TRBD1 as D (5 bases). V shed 8 bases and J shed 8 bases, with 12 bases lying between them. The CDR3 is 11 residues long. Germline assignment: CDR1 MNHEY and CDR2 SMNVEV (reference sequence). CDR3 nucleotides: TGTGCCAGCCACTCGGGGGGGGAAGCTTTCTTT. It specifies CASHSGGEAFF.

In this sample, this clone turned up a few times. This chain links TRBV29-1 with TRBJ1-2; TRBD1 might be the D (6 bases). This CDR3 region has 12 residues. Trimming removed 7 bases at V and 8 bases at J, with 17 bases between. Germline CDR1 and CDR2: SQVTM and ANQGSEA. CDR3 residues: CSGDGGAEGYTF. CDR3 sequence (DNA): TGCAGCGGGGATGGGGGGGCGGAGGGCTACACCTTC.

The chain combines TRBV10-3 with TRBJ1-1, with 11 positions matching TRBD1. The CDR3 sequence is 14 residues long. V shed 6 bases, J shed 6 bases, and the junction held 6 bases outside the gene matches. CDR1 ENHRY and CDR2 SYGVKD come from the germline V gene. The CDR3, as DNA: TGTGCCATCAGAGGACAGGGGGCATCCCCTGAAGCTTTCTTT. Encoded protein: CAIRGQGASPEAFF.

The J gene is TRBJ2-7, the V gene TRBV7-2; D is undetermined. The CDR3 is 15 residues long. V was shortened by 5 bases and J by 2 bases, with 16 bases between the two germline ends. From germline, CDR1 is SGHTA and CDR2 FQGNSA. CDR3 residues: CASSTQDPRAYEQYF. CDR3 bases: TGTGCCAGCAGCACCCAAGACCCTAGAGCCTACGAGCAGTACTTC.

This sequence joins TRBV10-3 and TRBJ2-5; a weak D match, TRBD2 (5 bases). The assigned J gene may be wrong: the sequence end matches TRBJ2-7 better. The CDR3 contains 14 residues. Germline lookup yields CDR1 ENHRY and CDR2 SYGVKD. In DNA form, the CDR3 reads TGTGCCATCAGTACACTAGGAGGATCCTACGAGCAGTACTTC. It yields the protein CAISTLGGSYEQYF.